A single sample gave rise to the 19 T cell receptor beta chains below, sequenced in a study of regulatory T cells in long-lasting Graves disease. CDR3-region Arm-PCR and iRepertoire HTBI primers produced the TCR beta libraries. TCRdb re-derived calls from the multiplex PCR reads in MiXCR, one entry per CDR3 protein. The sample includes a few hundred thousand distinct CDR3 sequences, 20% to 30% seen only once; the top ten take roughly 30%. Time point here: persistent/refractory GD, antithyroid drugs over 5 years with positive TRAb. Preparation of the TCR library used RNA extracted from PBMCs. Material: peripheral blood mononuclear cells (PBMCs), obtained when the disease was refractory, from a patient treated with antithyroid drugs. The receptors were sampled from a female donor with Graves disease.

The chain has TRBV24-1 and TRBJ2-1; TRBD1 agrees at 11 bases. CDR3 length: 15 residues. The germline CDR1 and CDR2 sequences are KGHDR and SFDVKD. Losses at the gene ends were 4 bases for V and 7 bases for J; bases not matched to a gene: 5. DNA for the CDR3: TGTGCCACCAGTGAAACGGACAGGGGGCGAAATGAGCAGTTCTTC. This gives the protein CATSETDRGRNEQFF.

The chain carries TRBV7-2 and TRBJ1-1; D call uncertain. Looked up from germline, CDR1 is SGHTA and CDR2 is FQGNSA. The CDR3 length is 14 residues. V lost 1 base and J lost 1, with 7 bases in between. In nucleotides, the CDR3 is TGTGCCAGCAGCTTAGGGTACACGAACACTGAAGCTTTCTTT. Its protein is CASSLGYTNTEAFF.

The J gene is TRBJ1-1, the V gene TRBV5-6; D gene uncertain. The CDR3 is made up of 14 amino acids. V lost 3 bases and J lost 0, with 9 bases in between. Germline loops: CDR1 SGHDT, CDR2 YYEEEE. Written as DNA, the CDR3 is TGTGCCAGCAGCTCCCTCGCCGTGAACACTGAAGCTTTCTTT. Protein sequence: CASSSLAVNTEAFF.

V and J are TRBV30 and TRBJ2-7, with TRBD2 identical over 8 bases. The germline CDR1 and CDR2 sequences are GTSNPN and SVGIG (reference sequence). The CDR3 has 12 residues. V lost 4 bases, J lost 5 bases, and 4 bases stayed unmatched. The CDR3 region is CAWTRGGHEQYV. In DNA, the CDR3 is TGTGCCTGGACCCGCGGGGGGCACGAGCAGTACGTC.

This clonotype was detected only once. Compared with germline, one end of the junction differs, possibly owing to a read error. Here the CDR3 reads CASSQQDRLSGSTIYF. CDR3 in DNA: TGTGCCAGCAGCCAACAGGACAGGTTGTCTGGAAGCACCATATATTTT. This chain links TRBV3-1 with TRBJ1-3; 7 bases fit TRBD1. The CDR3 covers 16 residues. From germline, CDR1 is LGHDT and CDR2 YNNKEL (reference sequence).

V is TRBV14 and J is TRBJ2-2; D tentatively fits TRBD1 or TRBD2 (5 bases each). Trimming pared 4 bases from V and 5 bases from J, leaving 14 bases between. CDR3 length: 15 amino acids. Germline V gives CDR1 SGHDN, CDR2 FVKESK. CDR3 sequence: CASSRGWSGTGELFF. For the CDR3, the DNA is TGTGCCAGCAGCCGGGGGTGGAGTGGTACCGGGGAGCTGTTTTTT.

The chain uses TRBV7-9 and TRBJ2-2; the D is unclear. The germline gives CDR1 SEHNR, CDR2 FQNEAQ (reference sequence). Trimming removed 1 base from V and 4 bases from J, with 7 bases in between. CDR3 length equals 14 residues. The CDR3 loop reads CASSLVLGTGELFF. The CDR3, as DNA: TGTGCCAGCAGCTTAGTTCTCGGCACCGGGGAGCTGTTTTTT.

This clonotype was observed a few times. V gene TRBV9 combines with J gene TRBJ2-7; TRBD1 aligns across 8 bases. Losses at the gene ends were 0 bases for V and 6 bases for J; bases not matched to a gene: 8. The germline V gene has CDR1 SGDLS and CDR2 YYNGEE. The CDR3 totals 15 residues. The CDR3 sequence: CASSVVGTGGSEQYF. CDR3 nucleotide sequence: TGTGCCAGCAGCGTAGTCGGGACAGGAGGTTCCGAGCAGTACTTC.

The rearrangement links TRBV20-1 to TRBJ2-3; D gene unclear. V was pared by 4 bases and J by 2 bases, with 16 bases between. Germline assignment: CDR1 DFQATT and CDR2 SNEGSKA (reference sequence). This CDR3 has 15 residues. CDR3: CSANNPTVITDTQYF. For the CDR3, the DNA is TGCAGTGCTAACAATCCGACCGTAATCACAGATACGCAGTATTTT.

This clonotype was counted only a few times. The J gene is TRBJ2-1, the V gene TRBV12-3 or TRBV12-4; 10 bases agree with TRBD2. The CDR3 length is 15 residues. J gave up 8 bases and V 4 bases, and 8 bases lay outside the gene matches. The CDR3 loop reads CASSSTSGIFDEQFF. Here the CDR3 DNA reads TGTGCCAGCAGTTCCACTAGCGGGATTTTCGATGAGCAGTTCTTC.

This clonotype was seen repeatedly, ten times or more. The chain is built from TRBV20-1 and TRBJ2-7; 9 bases fit TRBD2. V dropped 2 bases and J dropped 4; count of bases not matched to a gene: 3. CDR3 length: 13 residues. Germline CDR1 and CDR2: DFQATT and SNEGSKA (reference sequence). The CDR3 loop is CSARRGLAYEQYF. CDR3 nucleotides: TGCAGTGCTAGAAGGGGACTAGCTTACGAGCAGTACTTC.

Only a few counts were recorded for this clonotype. The chain is built from TRBV20-1 and TRBJ2-2; 10 bases are shared with TRBD1. The junction had 10 bases not matched to a gene; V was cut back by 7 bases and J by 5 bases. CDR3 length equals 15 residues. CDR1 and CDR2 (germline): DFQATT, SNEGSKA (reference sequence). The DNA for the CDR3 is TGCAGTGTTATGACAGGGGGCGTTGGGACCGGGGAGCTGTTTTTT. It codes for CSVMTGGVGTGELFF.

The genes are TRBV2 and TRBJ1-5, with D perhaps matching TRBD1 (6 bases). Germline CDR1 reads SNHLY; CDR2 reads FYNNEI. Trimming removed 7 bases at V and 13 bases at J, with 14 bases between. CDR3 length: 11 amino acids. The CDR3: CASMRDTLQHF. For the CDR3, the DNA is TGTGCCAGCATGAGGGACACCTTACAGCATTTT.

Ten or more counts support this clonotype. This chain uses TRBV2 with TRBJ2-7; D might be TRBD1 (6 bases). The V and J ends lost 4 bases and 1 base respectively, with 11 bases between them. Germline V CDR1 and CDR2: SNHLY, FYNNEI. The CDR3 has 14 residues. The CDR3 bases are TGTGCCAGCAGTGGGGACAAAATTTCCTACGAGCAGTACTTC. Encoded protein: CASSGDKISYEQYF. Based on the CDR3 plus reference TRBV2 and TRBJ2-7, the full variable domain is EPEVTQTPSHQVTQMGQEVILRCVPISNHLYFYWYRQILGQKVEFLVSFYNNEISEKSEIFDDQFSVERPDGSNFTLKIRSTKLEDSAMYFCASSGDKISYEQYFGPGTRLTVT.

V and J are TRBV19 and TRBJ1-5; 7 bases fit TRBD1. This CDR3 comprises 15 residues. The germline V gene encodes CDR1 LNHDA and CDR2 SQIVND (reference sequence). V shed 5 bases, J shed 3 bases, and the junction held 7 bases outside the gene matches. The CDR3 loop is CASSPETGVNQPQHF. CDR3 bases: TGTGCCAGTAGTCCAGAAACAGGGGTCAATCAGCCCCAGCATTTT.

This clonotype was observed many times. The gene calls are TRBV12-3 or TRBV12-4 and TRBJ2-1; D unclear. V lost 6 bases, J lost 8 bases, and 8 bases lay in between. CDR3 length equals 11 residues. The CDR3 reads CASSLWDEQFF. CDR3 coding DNA: TGTGCCAGCAGCTTGTGGGATGAGCAGTTCTTC.

The chain couples TRBV6-5 to TRBJ2-7; D unclear. Germline values: CDR1 MNHEY, CDR2 SVGAGI. CDR3 length: 15 amino acids. The V end lost 2 bases, the J end lost 0 bases, and 11 bases lay between the germline ends. The CDR3: CASSYTRRISYEQYF. CDR3 bases: TGTGCCAGCAGTTACACTCGGCGGATCTCCTACGAGCAGTACTTC.

This clonotype was picked up a small number of times. The chain employs TRBV11-3 and TRBJ2-2; D gene uncertain. This CDR3 contains 13 residues. Looked up from germline, CDR1 is SGHNT and CDR2 is YENEEA. Trimming took off 3 bases at V and 6 bases at J, with 8 bases between the two ends. The CDR3 nucleotides read TGTGCCAGCAGCTTGGCCCGGGCCGGGGAGCTGTTTTTT. Protein product: CASSLARAGELFF.

The chain carries TRBV7-3 and TRBJ1-3; D is unresolved. Germline CDR1 is SGHTA and CDR2 is FQGTGA. Trimming stripped 8 bases from V and 7 bases from J, with 18 bases between. CDR3 length: 14 residues. CDR3 coding DNA: TGTGCCAGCGGAGACCCTAGCAGAGGGAACACCATATATTTT. Residues: CASGDPSRGNTIYF.